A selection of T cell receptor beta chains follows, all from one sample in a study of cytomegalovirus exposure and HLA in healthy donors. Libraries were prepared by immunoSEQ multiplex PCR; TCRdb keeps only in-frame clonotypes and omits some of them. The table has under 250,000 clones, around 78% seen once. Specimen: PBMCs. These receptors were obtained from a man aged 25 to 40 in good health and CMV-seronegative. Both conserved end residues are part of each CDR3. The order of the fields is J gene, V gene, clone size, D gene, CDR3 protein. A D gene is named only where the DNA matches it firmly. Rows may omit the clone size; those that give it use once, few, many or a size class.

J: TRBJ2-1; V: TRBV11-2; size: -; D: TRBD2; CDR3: CASSSGSSYNEQFF
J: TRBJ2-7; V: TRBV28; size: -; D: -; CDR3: CASSLSGSGYEQYF
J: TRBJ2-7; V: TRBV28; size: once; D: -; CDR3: CASSLYSADEQYF
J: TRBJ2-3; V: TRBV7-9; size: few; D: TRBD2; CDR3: CASSVTSGISTDTQYF
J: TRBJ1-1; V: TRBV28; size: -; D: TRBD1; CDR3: CASSLAQGPNGSGAFF
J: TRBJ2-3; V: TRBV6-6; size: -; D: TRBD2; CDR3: CAIPRRGGTQYF
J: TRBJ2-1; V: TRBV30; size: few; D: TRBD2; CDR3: CAWSVLAGGPLTGIF
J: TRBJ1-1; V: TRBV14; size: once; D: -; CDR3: CASSQDRGDTEAFF
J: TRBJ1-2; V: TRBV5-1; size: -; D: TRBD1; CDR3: CASAGTGVYGYTF
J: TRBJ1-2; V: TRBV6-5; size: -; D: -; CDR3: CASSRRGGEDYGYTF
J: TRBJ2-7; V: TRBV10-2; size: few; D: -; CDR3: CASKSVGGYEQYF
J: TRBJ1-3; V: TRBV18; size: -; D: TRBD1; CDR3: CASSPKTPTGGASGNTIYF
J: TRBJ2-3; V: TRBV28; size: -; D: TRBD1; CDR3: CATEQGNGSGTQYF
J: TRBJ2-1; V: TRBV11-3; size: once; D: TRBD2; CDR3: CASSWGGERNEQFF
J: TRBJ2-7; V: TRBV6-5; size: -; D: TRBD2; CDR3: CASSFLADSYEQYF
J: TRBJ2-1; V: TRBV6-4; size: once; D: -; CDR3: CASSAGFYNEQFF
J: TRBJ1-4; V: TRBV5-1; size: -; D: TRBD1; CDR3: CASSPGTGRYEKLFF
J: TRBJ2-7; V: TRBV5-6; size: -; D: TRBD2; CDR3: CASSLGREDYYEQYF
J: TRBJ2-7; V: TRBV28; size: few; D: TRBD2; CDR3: CASSFELAGSYEQYF
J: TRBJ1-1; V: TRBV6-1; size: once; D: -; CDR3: CASSEIGGGVFF
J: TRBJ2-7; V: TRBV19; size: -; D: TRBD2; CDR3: CASSLPPGTSGRYEQYF
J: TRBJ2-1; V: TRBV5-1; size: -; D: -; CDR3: CASSLEGMGAGNNEQFF
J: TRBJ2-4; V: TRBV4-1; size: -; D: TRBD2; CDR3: CASSLPAGVAKNIQYF
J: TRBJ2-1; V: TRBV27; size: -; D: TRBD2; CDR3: CASSFSGMRQFF
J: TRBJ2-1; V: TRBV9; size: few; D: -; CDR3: CASSVAGTYNEQFF
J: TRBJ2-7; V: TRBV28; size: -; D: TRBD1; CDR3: CASSRTLTGQAAYEQYF
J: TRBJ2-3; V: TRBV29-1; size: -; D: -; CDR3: CSVCDPYLGDTQYF
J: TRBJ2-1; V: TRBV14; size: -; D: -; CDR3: CASSQERLVYNEQFF
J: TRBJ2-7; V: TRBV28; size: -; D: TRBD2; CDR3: CASSLSSPSGRHEQYF
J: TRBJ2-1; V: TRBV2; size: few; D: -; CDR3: CASSDVSSYNEQFF
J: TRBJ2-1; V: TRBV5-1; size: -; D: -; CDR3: CASSLNGVYNEQFF
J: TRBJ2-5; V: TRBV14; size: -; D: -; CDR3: CASSPRGWEETQYF
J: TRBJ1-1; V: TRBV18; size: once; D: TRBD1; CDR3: CASSTSKQGAVEAFF
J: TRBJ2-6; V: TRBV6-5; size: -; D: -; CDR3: CASSRQDSGANVLTF
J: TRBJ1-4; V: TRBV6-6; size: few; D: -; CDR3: CASSYRRGEEKLFF
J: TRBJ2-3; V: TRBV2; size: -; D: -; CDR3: CASSSQGPSTDTQYF
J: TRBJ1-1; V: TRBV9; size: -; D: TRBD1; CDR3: CASSPRTGGHTEAFF
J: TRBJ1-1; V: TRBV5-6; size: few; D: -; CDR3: CASSHAGGDTEAFF
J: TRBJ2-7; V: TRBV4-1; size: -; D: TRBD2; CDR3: CASSRVTSKLSYEQYF
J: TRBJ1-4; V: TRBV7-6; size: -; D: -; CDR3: CASSLGLPPGTATNEKLFF
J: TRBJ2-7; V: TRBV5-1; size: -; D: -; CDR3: CASSLELAGNYEQYF
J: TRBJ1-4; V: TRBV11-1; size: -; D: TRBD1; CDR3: CASSRGQGDTNEKLFF
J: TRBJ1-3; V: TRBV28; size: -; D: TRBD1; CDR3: CASSLWTGVTGNTIYF
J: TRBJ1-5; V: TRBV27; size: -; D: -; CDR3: CASSLGGPLHRYSNQPQHF
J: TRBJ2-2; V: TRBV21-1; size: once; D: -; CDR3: CASRSPGTSGRHGELFF
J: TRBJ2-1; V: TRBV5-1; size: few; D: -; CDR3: CASSLQRDNEQFF
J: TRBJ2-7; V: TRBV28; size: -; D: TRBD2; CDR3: CASSFLAGGDEQYF
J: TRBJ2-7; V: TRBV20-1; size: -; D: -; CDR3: CSATEGREQYF
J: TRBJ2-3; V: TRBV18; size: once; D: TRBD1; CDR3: CASSRTGDSTDTQYF
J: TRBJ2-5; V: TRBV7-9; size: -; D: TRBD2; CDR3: CASRGEIAGGQETQYF
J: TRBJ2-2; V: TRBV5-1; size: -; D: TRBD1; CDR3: CASSTGQGGTGELFF
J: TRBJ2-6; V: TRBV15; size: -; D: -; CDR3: CATSRGKGPSGANVLTF
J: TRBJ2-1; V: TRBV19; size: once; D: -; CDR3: CASTRGTEQFF
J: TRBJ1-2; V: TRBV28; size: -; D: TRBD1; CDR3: CASSLSRGLYGYTF
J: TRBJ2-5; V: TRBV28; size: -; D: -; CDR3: CASRPTGRETQYF
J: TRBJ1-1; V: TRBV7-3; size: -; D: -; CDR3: CASSLSPGVAEAFF